Below, 9 T cell receptor beta chains from the same sample are listed, as sequenced in a study of CD8 T cells in ankylosing spondylitis. TCRdb independently ran MiXCR on the 5' RACE reads; one entry per CDR3 protein. The sample yields some 120,000 distinct CDR3 sequences, roughly 13% seen once. The sequenced sample consisted of blood, either unsorted or a sorted T cell fraction (not recorded which). All receptors derive from a female donor with ankylosing spondylitis or in good health (not recorded which).

This clonotype was detected many times. The CDR3 coding sequence is TGCGCCAGCAGCTTGGATCAGGGTGCCGGGGAGCTGTTTTTT. Encoded protein: CASSLDQGAGELFF. The genes are TRBV5-1 and TRBJ2-2; tentatively, D is TRBD1 (5 bases). The germline V and J ends were trimmed by 0 bases and 6 bases, with 9 bases remaining between them. This CDR3 contains 14 residues. The V gene's germline CDR1 is SGHRS and CDR2 YFSETQ.

The chain employs TRBV5-1 and TRBJ2-2; D uncertain. V was clipped by 3 bases and J by 4 bases, with 13 bases between them. Germline V CDR1 and CDR2: SGHRS, YFSETQ. The CDR3 sequence is 15 residues long. For the CDR3, the DNA is TGCGCCAGCAGCTCTACGTCCGCAGGCACCGGGGAGCTGTTTTTT. It codes for CASSSTSAGTGELFF.

V and J are TRBV5-1 and TRBJ2-3; 7 nucleotides match TRBD1. The CDR3 runs 14 residues. The germline V gene encodes CDR1 SGHRS and CDR2 YFSETQ. Losses at the gene ends were 4 bases for V and 4 bases for J; bases not matched to a gene: 6. The CDR3: CASSEQGIADTQYF. CDR3 nucleotide sequence: TGCGCCAGCAGCGAACAGGGGATCGCAGATACGCAGTATTTT.

As to this clonotype: It may be a read error: a sequence one base away is much more abundant. The J gene is TRBJ2-1, the V gene TRBV12-3 or TRBV12-4; either TRBD1 or TRBD2 may fit D (5 bases each). This CDR3 has 16 amino acids. Trimming cost V 5 bases and J 8 bases, with 22 bases left between them. CDR3 loop: CASSAFRVEGNDEQFF. CDR3 coding DNA: TGTGCCAGCAGTGCTTTTCGCGTAGAGGGGAATGATGAGCAGTTCTTC.

V usage is TRBV12-3 or TRBV12-4 and J usage is TRBJ2-6, with D maybe TRBD1 (5 bases). This CDR3 comprises 13 residues. V shed 6 bases and J shed 5 bases, with 8 bases lying between them. The CDR3 bases are TGTGCCAGCAGCCCGGACAGGGCCAACGTCCTGACTTTC. Translation gives CASSPDRANVLTF.

This clonotype was found a few times. The chain is built from TRBV5-1 and TRBJ2-3; maybe TRBD2 (5 bases). The CDR3 sequence is 17 residues long. V gave up 4 bases and J gave up 1 base, with 19 bases separating them. CDR1 and CDR2 (germline): SGHRS, YFSETQ. The CDR3 protein is CASSVGVVASGTDTQYF. The CDR3 DNA reads as TGCGCCAGCAGCGTTGGGGTTGTAGCGAGTGGCACAGATACGCAGTATTTT. The full variable domain, rest sourced from reference TRBV5-1 and TRBJ2-3, is KAGVTQTPRYLIKTRGQQVTLSCSPISGHRSVSWYQQTPGQGLQFLFEYFSETQRNKGNFPGRFSGRQFSNSRSEMNVSTLELGDSALYLCASSVGVVASGTDTQYFGPGTRLTVL.

Details on this clonotype: A much larger clone differs by one base, so this may be a read error. This chain links TRBV27 with TRBJ2-4; D call uncertain. The CDR3 is 13 amino acids. V lost 5 bases to trimming and J lost 6 bases, with 11 bases between them. Per germline, CDR1 MNHEY and CDR2 SMNVEV (reference sequence). The CDR3 DNA is TGTGCCAGCAGTATAAAGGTCGGAAACATTCAGTACTTC. Residues: CASSIKVGNIQYF.

The chain is built from TRBV5-1 and TRBJ2-1, with 11 nucleotides matching TRBD2. The germline gives CDR1 SGHRS, CDR2 YFSETQ. CDR3 length equals 17 residues. J gave up 4 bases and V 0 bases, and 6 bases lay outside the gene matches. CDR3 protein: CASSLEPLAGGYNEQFF. The CDR3 coding sequence is TGCGCCAGCAGCTTGGAACCCCTAGCGGGGGGATACAATGAGCAGTTCTTC.

This clonotype was recorded many times. The J gene is TRBJ2-1, the V gene TRBV28; D possibly corresponds to TRBD2 (6 bases). In germline, CDR1 is MDHEN, CDR2 SYDVKM. This CDR3 contains 16 residues. V lost 2 bases, J lost 8 bases, and 19 bases lay in between. CDR3 in DNA: TGTGCCAGCAGTTTACCGTATGGCGGGGTACTCCATGAGCAGTTCTTC. This sequence encodes CASSLPYGGVLHEQFF.